The rows below give T cell receptor beta chains drawn from one sample of a study of cytomegalovirus exposure and HLA in healthy donors. Only in-frame clones appear in the TCRdb table, and some are missing; sequencing was by immunoSEQ multiplex PCR. The record lists some 84,000 clones, of which the ten most abundant hold 0.5% to 0.65%. The sample was PBMCs. These receptors all stem from a man over 45 in good health and CMV-seronegative. CDR3s include the opening cysteine and the closing phenylalanine or tryptophan. The D gene is left open where the match is weak.

d_call: NA
j_call: TRBJ2-7
v_call: TRBV30
cdr3_aa: CAWSRGNFGEQYF
cdr3_nt: TGTGCCTGGTCAAGGGGGAACTTCGGCGAGCAGTACTTC

d_call: TRBD2
j_call: TRBJ2-1
v_call: TRBV7-2
cdr3_aa: CASSLASGGLNEQFF
cdr3_nt: TGTGCCAGCAGCTTAGCCAGCGGGGGACTCAATGAGCAGTTCTTC

d_call: TRBD1
j_call: TRBJ2-7
v_call: TRBV2
cdr3_aa: CASSETGGPYEQYF
cdr3_nt: TGTGCCAGCAGTGAGACAGGGGGACCCTACGAGCAGTACTTC

d_call: TRBD1
j_call: TRBJ1-3
v_call: TRBV9
cdr3_aa: CASSPGTVFWSGNTIYF
cdr3_nt: TGTGCCAGCAGCCCCGGGACAGTTTTCTGGTCTGGAAACACCATATATTTT

d_call: NA
j_call: TRBJ1-1
v_call: TRBV18
cdr3_aa: CASSLLDSLNTEAFF
cdr3_nt: TGTGCCAGCTCACTACTGGACAGTCTGAACACTGAAGCTTTCTTT

d_call: NA
j_call: TRBJ1-4
v_call: TRBV30
cdr3_aa: CAWSGGGTNEKLFF
cdr3_nt: TGTGCCTGGAGTGGAGGAGGAACTAATGAAAAACTGTTTTTT

d_call: TRBD1
j_call: TRBJ1-2
v_call: TRBV5-1
cdr3_aa: CASSNQGGGYGYTF
cdr3_nt: TGCGCCAGCAGCAACCAGGGGGGTGGCTATGGCTACACCTTC

d_call: NA
j_call: TRBJ2-1
v_call: TRBV30
cdr3_aa: CAWSRTTYNEQFF
cdr3_nt: TGTGCCTGGAGCCGGACTACTTACAATGAGCAGTTCTTC

d_call: TRBD1
j_call: TRBJ2-7
v_call: TRBV2
cdr3_aa: CASSNGQGDEQYF
cdr3_nt: TGTGCCAGCAGTAACGGACAGGGGGACGAGCAGTACTTC

d_call: NA
j_call: TRBJ1-5
v_call: TRBV10-3
cdr3_aa: CATHSTDQPQHF
cdr3_nt: TGTGCCACGCATAGTACAGATCAGCCCCAGCATTTT

d_call: TRBD1
j_call: TRBJ1-5
v_call: TRBV2
cdr3_aa: CASSERQGGLGQPQHF
cdr3_nt: TGTGCCAGCAGTGAGCGGCAGGGGGGACTCGGTCAGCCCCAGCATTTT

d_call: NA
j_call: TRBJ2-1
v_call: TRBV4-1
cdr3_aa: CASSQDPLLGDEQFF
cdr3_nt: TGCGCCAGCAGCCAAGATCCTCTTCTAGGTGATGAGCAGTTCTTC

d_call: NA
j_call: TRBJ2-1
v_call: TRBV5-1
cdr3_aa: CASSLRSGDSYNEQFF
cdr3_nt: TGCGCCAGCAGCTTGCGATCAGGGGATTCCTACAATGAGCAGTTCTTC

d_call: TRBD1
j_call: TRBJ1-1
v_call: TRBV4-3
cdr3_aa: CASSQGQGRTEAFF
cdr3_nt: TGCGCCAGCAGCCAGGGACAGGGGAGGACTGAAGCTTTCTTT

d_call: TRBD1
j_call: TRBJ2-6
v_call: TRBV5-4
cdr3_aa: CASSLYRGSLSGANVLTF
cdr3_nt: TGTGCCAGCAGCTTATACAGGGGATCCCTCTCTGGGGCCAACGTCCTGACTTTC